These 30 T cell receptor beta chains came from one sample sequenced in a study of shared clonotypes between healthy human individuals. Some clones are missing from TCRdb's copy, which holds only in-frame ones; the method was immunoSEQ multiplex PCR. The table records about 690,000 clones, roughly 88% of them present only once. Sequencing input: memory CD8+ T cells from PBMCs. Subset reported: CD45RO+ cells pooled with CCR7-negative TemRA cells. These receptors originate from a man between 18 and 29 years old in good health. Some clones in this sample may be carry-over from other donors' samples.

This sequence joins TRBV6-4 and TRBJ2-2, with no clear D. This CDR3 has 14 residues. CDR1 and CDR2 (germline): MRHNA, SNTAGT. The V end lost 1 base, the J end lost 6 bases, and 9 bases lay between the germline ends. CDR3 sequence reads: CASSDWDGAGELFF. The DNA for the CDR3 is TGTGCCAGCAGTGACTGGGATGGGGCCGGGGAGCTGTTTTTT.

V gene TRBV28 combines with J gene TRBJ2-7; no clear D gene. V lost 5 bases and J 2 bases, leaving 16 bases between the germline ends. The CDR3 sequence is 15 residues long. The V gene's germline CDR1 is MDHEN and CDR2 SYDVKM. CDR3 bases: TGTGCCAGCAGTCCCGGCGACCAGCCGGCCTACGAGCAGTACTTC. This gives the protein CASSPGDQPAYEQYF.

This clone was picked up one time. This chain uses TRBV28 with TRBJ2-5, with 7 positions matching TRBD1. V trimming: 3 bases; J trimming: 7 bases; junction bases outside the gene matches: 11. The CDR3 length is 15 residues. Looked up from germline, CDR1 is MDHEN and CDR2 is SYDVKM. The CDR3 DNA sequence: TGTGCCAGCAGTTTTAGGTGGCAGGGGGTTGGGACCCAGTACTTC. Its translation: CASSFRWQGVGTQYF.

This clone was detected only once. The rearrangement links TRBV28 to TRBJ1-5; 7 bases agree with TRBD1. The CDR3 has 13 residues. Germline CDR1 MDHEN, CDR2 SYDVKM. V gave up 11 bases and J gave up 2 bases; unmatched junction bases: 6. The CDR3 nucleotides read TGTGCCGAGGGGGCATCGGGCAATCAGCCCCAGCATTTT. This gives the protein CAEGASGNQPQHF.

This clone was observed a single time. J is TRBJ2-1 and V is TRBV27; the D gene could be TRBD1 or TRBD2 (5 bases each). CDR3 length: 15 amino acids. The germline V gene has CDR1 MNHEY and CDR2 SMNVEV (reference sequence). Trimming stripped 7 bases from V and 1 base from J, with 14 bases between. The CDR3 DNA is TGTGCCAGCACCACCGGGGCAGGATCCTACAATGAGCAGTTCTTC. Amino acids: CASTTGAGSYNEQFF.

The chain's CDR3 is CAISDLLAGEWGEQFF. DNA for the CDR3: TGTGCCATCAGTGATTTGCTAGCGGGAGAATGGGGTGAGCAGTTCTTC. The gene calls are TRBV10-3 and TRBJ2-1; TRBD2 matches 10 bases. J gave up 9 bases and V 3 bases, and 11 bases lay outside the gene matches. The CDR3 sequence is 16 residues long. Germline assignment: CDR1 ENHRY and CDR2 SYGVKD.

Notes on this clone: The sample has other DNA sequences that encode this CDR3 too. V gene TRBV11-2 combines with J gene TRBJ2-7, with D uncertain. Trimming cost V 3 bases and J 1 base, with 4 bases left between them. Germline CDR1 reads SGHAT; CDR2 reads FQNNGV. The CDR3 consists of 12 residues. This chain's CDR3 is CASSLGSYEQYF. The CDR3 DNA follows: TGTGCCAGCAGCTTGGGTTCCTACGAGCAGTACTTC. Full variable domain (rest looked up from reference TRBV11-2 and TRBJ2-7): EAGVAQSPRYKIIEKRQSVAFWCNPISGHATLYWYQQILGQGPKLLIQFQNNGVVDDSQLPKDRFSAERLKGVDSTLKIQPAKLEDSAVYLCASSLGSYEQYFGPGTRLTVT.

This sequence joins TRBV13 and TRBJ2-1; the match to TRBD2 covers 11 bases. V trimming: 3 bases; J trimming: 2 bases; junction bases outside the gene matches: 12. Germline values: CDR1 PRHDT, CDR2 FYEKMQ (reference sequence). The CDR3 length is 19 residues. This CDR3 reads CASSFTPGRLAGPYNEQFF. CDR3 in DNA: TGTGCCAGCAGCTTCACCCCCGGTAGACTAGCGGGACCCTACAATGAGCAGTTCTTC.

This chain joins TRBV5-1 and TRBJ2-3, with 8 nucleotides matching TRBD2. Per germline, CDR1 SGHRS and CDR2 YFSETQ. V shed 4 bases, J shed 0 bases, and the junction held 10 bases outside the gene matches. The CDR3 consists of 17 residues. The CDR3 DNA is TGCGCCAGCAGCCCCGCCCTGGCTAGCGGGAGCACAGATACGCAGTATTTT. As protein: CASSPALASGSTDTQYF.

The chain joins TRBV19 to TRBJ1-2; 9 nucleotides agree with TRBD1. CDR1 is LNHDA and CDR2 is SQIVND in the germline V gene (reference sequence). This CDR3 contains 15 residues. V shed 6 bases and J 0 bases; nucleotides not matched to a gene: 5. The CDR3 sequence is CASSPGTGPNYGYTF. CDR3 in DNA: TGTGCCAGTAGCCCCGGGACAGGGCCTAACTATGGCTACACCTTC.

The rearrangement links TRBV9 to TRBJ1-3; D possibly corresponds to TRBD1 (5 bases). The CDR3 loop spans 17 amino acids. Germline V gene lookup returns CDR1 SGDLS and CDR2 YYNGEE. Trimming shortened V by 1 base and J by 2 bases, and 16 bases separated the two germline ends. CDR3: CASSVFPPGGTGNTIYF. The CDR3 region has the DNA TGTGCCAGCAGCGTATTCCCACCGGGGGGGACTGGAAACACCATATATTTT.

In this sample, this clone turned up once. The chain is built from TRBV29-1 and TRBJ1-2; no firm D call. In germline, CDR1 is SQVTM, CDR2 ANQGSEA. The CDR3 length is 12 residues. V lost 7 bases, J lost 6 bases, and 15 bases lay in between. This chain's CDR3 is CSGGVLLDGYTF. As DNA, the CDR3 is TGCAGCGGGGGAGTCCTCCTCGATGGCTACACCTTC. Filled out from reference TRBV29-1 and TRBJ1-2, the complete variable domain reads SAVISQKPSRDICQRGTSLTIQCQVDSQVTMMFWYRQQPGQSLTLIATANQGSEATYESGFVIDKFPISRPNLTFSTLTVSNMSPEDSSIYLCSGGVLLDGYTFGSGTRLTVV.

The rearrangement links TRBV5-6 to TRBJ1-3; D possibly corresponds to TRBD1 (5 bases). CDR1 is SGHDT, CDR2 YYEEEE, per germline. There are 15 residues in the CDR3. With 0 bases removed from V and 2 bases from J, the gap between germline ends came to 9 bases. This CDR3 reads CASSLDRLPGNTIYF. Here the CDR3 DNA reads TGTGCCAGCAGCTTGGACAGGCTGCCTGGAAACACCATATATTTT.

The CDR3 bases are TGTGCCAGCAGCCCCACGGACGGGAATGGCTACACCTTC. Protein sequence: CASSPTDGNGYTF. V usage is TRBV7-9 and J usage is TRBJ1-2; D is ambiguous. CDR1 SEHNR and CDR2 FQNEAQ come from the germline V gene (reference sequence). The CDR3 extends over 13 amino acids. The V gene lost 5 bases and the J gene lost 6 bases, with 13 bases spanning the gap. The full variable domain, rest sourced from reference TRBV7-9 and TRBJ1-2, is DTGVSQNPRHKITKRGQNVTFRCDPISEHNRLYWYRQTLGQGPEFLTYFQNEAQLEKSRLLSDRFSAERPKGSFSTLEIQRTEQGDSAMYLCASSPTDGNGYTFGSGTRLTVV.

The chain carries TRBV18 and TRBJ2-2; no clear D. This CDR3 contains 15 residues. V lost 3 bases, J lost 0 bases, and 8 bases lay in between. CDR1 is KGHSH and CDR2 is LQKENI in the germline V gene. The CDR3: CASSPADPNTGELFF. CDR3 bases: TGTGCCAGCTCACCGGCGGACCCGAACACCGGGGAGCTGTTTTTT.

The chain carries TRBV29-1 and TRBJ2-1; 10 bases agree with TRBD2. Germline CDR1 and CDR2: SQVTM and ANQGSEA. This CDR3 is 14 amino acids long. The V segment lost 7 bases and the J segment 6 bases; nucleotides outside the gene matches: 9. The chain's CDR3 is CSAGAGGPFNEQFF. The DNA for the CDR3 is TGCAGCGCCGGAGCGGGAGGGCCGTTCAATGAGCAGTTCTTC.

The gene calls are TRBV19 and TRBJ2-3; D may match TRBD1 or TRBD2 (6 bases each). The V gene's germline CDR1 is LNHDA and CDR2 SQIVND (reference sequence). CDR3 length: 14 residues. Trimming shortened V by 7 bases and J by 6 bases, and 17 bases separated the two germline ends. The CDR3 nucleotides read TGTGCCAGTACCGATGTCCCGGGGGCTGATACGCAGTATTTT. Translation gives CASTDVPGADTQYF.

The chain couples TRBV10-3 to TRBJ2-5; 8 nucleotides match TRBD2. CDR3 size: 15 residues. Germline V gene lookup returns CDR1 ENHRY and CDR2 SYGVKD. Trimming took 6 bases from V and 2 from J; bases not matched to a gene: 8. The CDR3 reads CAIRSSLADQETQYF. The CDR3, as DNA: TGTGCCATCAGGTCGTCACTAGCGGATCAAGAGACCCAGTACTTC.

This chain links TRBV29-1 with TRBJ2-1; TRBD2 aligns across 11 bases. CDR1 is SQVTM and CDR2 is ANQGSEA in the germline V gene. The CDR3 runs to 14 residues. V lost 7 bases and J lost 3; bases outside the gene matches: 5. CDR3 in DNA: TGCAGCGCCGCCGGGACTAGCGGCTACAATGAGCAGTTCTTC. Translated, it gives CSAAGTSGYNEQFF.

V and J are TRBV27 and TRBJ2-7; perhaps TRBD2 as D (5 bases). CDR3 length: 16 residues. V shed 4 bases and J shed 1 base, with 17 bases lying between them. Looked up from germline, CDR1 is MNHEY and CDR2 is SMNVEV (reference sequence). The CDR3 DNA is TGTGCCAGCAGTTCACCACTAGGCCCGGGGTCCTACGAGCAGTACTTC. It translates to CASSSPLGPGSYEQYF.

V usage is TRBV30 and J usage is TRBJ1-1; D is unresolved. Trimming removed 0 bases from V and 3 bases from J, with 17 bases in between. CDR1 is GTSNPN, CDR2 SVGIG, per germline (reference sequence). The CDR3 is made up of 16 amino acids. The CDR3 here is CAWSVLIGRSDTEAFF. CDR3 nucleotide sequence: TGTGCCTGGAGTGTGTTAATTGGGAGGTCGGACACTGAAGCTTTCTTT.

The CDR3 DNA sequence: TGCGCCAGCAGCCAAGGGGCGACAGGGGAGCATTACGAGCAGTACTTC. It specifies CASSQGATGEHYEQYF. The chain combines TRBV4-3 with TRBJ2-7, with TRBD1 matching over 8 bases. Trimming at V came to 1 base and at J to 4 bases, leaving 9 bases not matched to a gene. Germline CDR1 and CDR2: LGHNA and YSLEER. CDR3 length: 16 residues.

V gene TRBV4-1 combines with J gene TRBJ2-1; D possibly corresponds to TRBD1 (6 bases). V was shortened by 3 bases and J by 2 bases, with 14 bases between the two germline ends. CDR3 size: 16 residues. Looked up from germline, CDR1 is MGHRA and CDR2 is YSYEKL. The CDR3 protein is CASSHQQGLTYNEQFF. The CDR3 coding sequence is TGCGCCAGCAGCCACCAACAGGGATTGACCTACAATGAGCAGTTCTTC.

This chain uses TRBV6-5 with TRBJ1-5, with D hard to call. Germline-derived CDR1 and CDR2 are MNHEY and SVGAGI. Trimming took 6 bases from V and 4 from J, leaving 13 bases between them. This CDR3 region has 14 residues. The CDR3 is CASRGGFWNQPQHF. CDR3 DNA: TGTGCCAGCAGGGGAGGGTTCTGGAATCAGCCCCAGCATTTT.

The V gene is TRBV4-1, the J gene TRBJ2-3; D ambiguous. Germline CDR1 MGHRA, CDR2 YSYEKL. This CDR3 has 14 residues. Trimming left V 1 base short and J 2 bases short, with 7 bases between. The CDR3 loop is CASSQGHLTDTQYF. CDR3 in DNA: TGCGCCAGCAGCCAAGGACATCTCACAGATACGCAGTATTTT.

V is TRBV5-4 and J is TRBJ1-4, with D tentatively TRBD1 (5 bases). V lost 0 bases and J 3 bases, leaving 9 bases between the germline ends. CDR3 length: 15 amino acids. Germline CDR1 and CDR2: SGHNT and YYREEE (reference sequence). The CDR3 sequence: CASSLAGGSNEKLFF. The CDR3 DNA is TGTGCCAGCAGCTTGGCGGGGGGATCTAATGAAAAACTGTTTTTT. The full variable domain, completed using reference TRBV5-4 and TRBJ1-4, is ETGVTQSPTHLIKTRGQQVTLRCSSQSGHNTVSWYQQALGQGPQFIFQYYREEENGRGNFPPRFSGLQFPNYSSELNVNALELDDSALYLCASSLAGGSNEKLFFGSGTQLSVL.

The V gene is TRBV4-3, the J gene TRBJ1-1; 8 nucleotides line up with TRBD1. This CDR3 has 15 residues. Germline V gives CDR1 LGHNA, CDR2 YSLEER. The ends lost 0 bases at V and 6 bases at J; junction bases unmatched: 6. As DNA, the CDR3 is TGCGCCAGCAGCCAAGACAGGGGGCGCGTGTCTGAAGCTTTCTTT. This gives the protein CASSQDRGRVSEAFF.

V and J are TRBV7-6 and TRBJ1-4; 7 bases map to TRBD1. The trim removed 5 bases at V and 7 bases at J, leaving 10 bases unmatched. The CDR3 length is 15 residues. Germline CDR1 is SGHVS and CDR2 is FNYEAQ. CDR3 DNA: TGTGCCAGCAGCCCCCAGCCGACAGGGAGTGAAAAACTGTTTTTT. Its protein is CASSPQPTGSEKLFF.

The CDR3 is CASTESGELGTEAFF. For the CDR3, the DNA is TGTGCCAGCACGGAATCAGGGGAACTCGGCACTGAAGCTTTCTTT. The chain employs TRBV18 and TRBJ1-1; the D gene is possibly TRBD1 (6 bases). This CDR3 has 15 amino acids. The germline CDR1 and CDR2 sequences are KGHSH and LQKENI. Trimming took 8 bases from V and 4 from J, leaving 20 bases between them.

The V and J genes are TRBV7-9 and TRBJ1-2; the D gene is possibly TRBD1 (6 bases). The V gene lost 3 bases and the J gene lost 8 bases, with 10 bases spanning the gap. This CDR3 is 12 amino acids long. Germline V gene data show CDR1 as SEHNR and CDR2 as FQNEAQ (reference sequence). The CDR3 region is CASSLGALGYTF. For the CDR3, the DNA is TGTGCCAGCAGCTTGGGGGCCCTGGGCTACACCTTC.